This TCR beta chain was captured in a study of T cell clones after liver transplantation. About the study: HCV positivity affected three of eight recipients; the rest lacked autoimmune or viral indications.

A word on this clone: Its antigen is as yet unknown.

The repertoire was sequenced with immunoSEQ multiplex PCR; TCRdb's copy has only in-frame clones and lacks some. The table includes over 15,000 clones, 80% to 90% detected once. Whole-study results and caveats: Compared with third party-reactive sequences, donor-reactive ones declined more, independent of withdrawal success. The donor-reactive repertoire was only partly measurable in two subjects, lacking donor cells.

The sequence derives from a human donor who received a liver transplant. Sequences were derived from CD8+ T cells from blood, sampled before liver transplant.

CDR3 sequence: CASSAYNEQFF. The CDR3 DNA reads as TGTGCCAGCAGTGCCTACAATGAGCAGTTCTTC. This rearrangement joins TRBV27 to TRBJ2-1; D unclear. The CDR3 totals 11 residues. Germline CDR1 reads MNHEY; CDR2 reads SMNVEV (reference sequence). Trimming cost V 5 bases and J 2 bases, with 1 base left between them.